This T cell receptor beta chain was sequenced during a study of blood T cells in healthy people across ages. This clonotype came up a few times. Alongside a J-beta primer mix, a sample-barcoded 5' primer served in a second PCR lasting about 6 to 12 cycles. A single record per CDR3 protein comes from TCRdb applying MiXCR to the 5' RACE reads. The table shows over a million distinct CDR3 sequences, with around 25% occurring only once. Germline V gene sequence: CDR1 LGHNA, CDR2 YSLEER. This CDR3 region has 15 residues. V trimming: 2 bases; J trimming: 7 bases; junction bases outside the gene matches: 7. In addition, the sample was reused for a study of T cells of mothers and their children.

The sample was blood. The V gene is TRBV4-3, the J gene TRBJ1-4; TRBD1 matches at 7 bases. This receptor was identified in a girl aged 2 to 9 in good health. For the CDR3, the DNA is TGCGCCAGCAGCCAAAACAGGGGATATAGTGAAAAACTGTTTTTT. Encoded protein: CASSQNRGYSEKLFF.